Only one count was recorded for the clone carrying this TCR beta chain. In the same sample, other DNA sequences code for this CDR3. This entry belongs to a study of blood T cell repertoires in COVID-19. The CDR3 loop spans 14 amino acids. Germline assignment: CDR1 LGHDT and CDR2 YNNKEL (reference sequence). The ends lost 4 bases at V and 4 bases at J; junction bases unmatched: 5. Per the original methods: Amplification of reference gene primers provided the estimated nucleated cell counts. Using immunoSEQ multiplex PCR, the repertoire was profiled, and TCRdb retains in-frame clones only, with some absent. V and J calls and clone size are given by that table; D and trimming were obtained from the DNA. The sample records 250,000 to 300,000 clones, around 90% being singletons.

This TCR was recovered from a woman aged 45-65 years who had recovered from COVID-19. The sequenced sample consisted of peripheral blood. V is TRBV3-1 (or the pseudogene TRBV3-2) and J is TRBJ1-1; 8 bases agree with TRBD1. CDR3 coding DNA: TGTGCCAGCAGCCTCGGACAGGGCGGCACTGAAGCTTTCTTT. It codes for CASSLGQGGTEAFF.